Below are 20 T cell receptor beta chains sequenced from a single sample in a study of PD-1 blockade in classical Hodgkin lymphoma. Data came from immunoSEQ multiplex PCR; TCRdb stores just in-frame clones and leaves some out. The sample has tens of thousands of clones, about 80% seen once. Brentuximab vedotin exposure varied, and every patient relapsed after autologous stem cell transplantation. CD4+ T cells were purified from thawed PBMCs by negative selection. This material consisted of CD4+ T cells from blood, taken at baseline. The source is a human donor with classical Hodgkin lymphoma.

The chain employs TRBV9 and TRBJ1-1; 11 nucleotides align to TRBD1. CDR1 is SGDLS and CDR2 is YYNGEE in the germline V gene. J was trimmed by 4 bases and V by 4 bases; bases with no gene match: 3. This CDR3 comprises 14 residues. The CDR3 DNA is TGTGCCAGCAGCCAGGGACAGGGGGGCACTGAAGCTTTCTTT. Amino acids: CASSQGQGGTEAFF.

The chain carries TRBV28 and TRBJ1-2; D perhaps matches TRBD1 (6 bases). CDR3 length: 15 residues. V was clipped by 3 bases and J by 1 base, with 12 bases between them. Germline V gene sequence: CDR1 MDHEN, CDR2 SYDVKM. The CDR3 here is CASSLGTPINYGYTF. Here the CDR3 DNA reads TGTGCCAGCAGTTTGGGGACACCTATTAACTATGGCTACACCTTC.

This chain joins TRBV14 and TRBJ2-5; 7 positions agree with TRBD1. This CDR3 comprises 15 residues. V lost 1 base and J lost 5; bases outside the gene matches: 7. Germline V lookup: CDR1 SGHDN, CDR2 FVKESK. As DNA, the CDR3 is TGTGCCAGCAGCCAAGCACAGGGGTTCGTTGAGACCCAGTACTTC. It codes for CASSQAQGFVETQYF.

V is TRBV30 and J is TRBJ2-5, with TRBD1 identical over 8 bases. The CDR3 sequence is 13 residues long. Germline lookup yields CDR1 GTSNPN and CDR2 SVGIG (reference sequence). V lost 2 bases and J lost 4; bases outside the gene matches: 3. The CDR3 protein is CAWSTGGGETQYF. CDR3 DNA: TGTGCCTGGAGTACAGGGGGAGGAGAGACCCAGTACTTC.

The rearrangement links TRBV30 to TRBJ1-2, with TRBD1 as a possible D gene (6 bases). V lost 7 bases and J lost 1, with 10 bases in between. Germline CDR1 is GTSNPN and CDR2 is SVGIG (reference sequence). The CDR3 spans 12 residues. The DNA for the CDR3 is TGTGCCTTGGAAGGGGGTAACTATGGCTACACCTTC. As protein: CALEGGNYGYTF.

J is TRBJ2-7 and V is TRBV27, with 7 bases fitting TRBD1. Germline V gene lookup returns CDR1 MNHEY and CDR2 SMNVEV (reference sequence). Trimming cost V 4 bases and J 0 bases; bases outside gene matches: 3. The CDR3 consists of 14 residues. CDR3 coding DNA: TGTGCCAGCAGTTCCAACAGGGGCTCCTACGAGCAGTACTTC. This translates into CASSSNRGSYEQYF.

This clone was detected once. The chain couples TRBV7-9 to TRBJ2-2, with D perhaps matching TRBD1 (5 bases). CDR1 SEHNR and CDR2 FQNEAQ come from the germline V gene (reference sequence). V gave up 5 bases and J gave up 7 bases, with 17 bases separating them. This CDR3 contains 15 residues. DNA of the CDR3: TGTGCCAGCAGCCCCGGACAAGGCTGGGGCGGGGAGCTGTTTTTT. Residues: CASSPGQGWGGELFF.

The CDR3 loop is CASSPRQGRAFF. DNA of the CDR3: TGTGCCAGCAGTCCCCGACAGGGACGGGCTTTCTTT. The chain recombines TRBV6-1 with TRBJ1-1; 7 bases match TRBD1. Per the germline V gene, CDR1 is MNHNS and CDR2 is SASEGT. The trim removed 5 bases at V and 11 bases at J, leaving 8 bases unmatched. The length of the CDR3 is 12 residues.

The chain recombines TRBV5-6 with TRBJ1-3, with D unresolved. The CDR3 totals 19 residues. Trimming cost V 4 bases and J 1 base, with 24 bases left between them. Germline loops: CDR1 SGHDT, CDR2 YYEEEE. The CDR3 sequence is CASSRLALGLVESGNTIYF. As DNA, the CDR3 is TGTGCCAGCAGCCGTCTGGCGCTGGGCTTGGTTGAGTCTGGAAACACCATATATTTT.

V usage is TRBV19 and J usage is TRBJ1-5; D gene ambiguous. Deletions cut 4 bases from V and 5 bases from J, with 9 bases between. The CDR3 is 13 residues long. CDR1 LNHDA and CDR2 SQIVND come from the germline V gene (reference sequence). The CDR3 spells CASSTRIDQPQHF. The DNA of the CDR3 is TGTGCCAGTAGTACCCGGATCGATCAGCCCCAGCATTTT.

The chain employs TRBV7-2 and TRBJ2-3, with D possibly TRBD2 on 6 matching bases. Germline-derived CDR1 and CDR2 are SGHTA and FQGNSA. There are 15 residues in the CDR3. Between the trimmed V and J ends, which lost 2 bases and 1 base, there was a span of 10 bases. This chain's CDR3 is CASSLKLAGTDTQYF. DNA of the CDR3: TGTGCCAGCAGCTTAAAATTAGCGGGCACAGATACGCAGTATTTT.

J is TRBJ1-5 and V is TRBV6-1, with no clear D. This CDR3 spans 14 amino acids. CDR1 and CDR2 from the germline V gene are MNHNS and SASEGT. Trimming pared 10 bases from V and 3 bases from J, leaving 16 bases between. The DNA for the CDR3 is TGTGCCACGCTAAATGGTGTCCTCAATCAGCCCCAGCATTTT. Protein sequence: CATLNGVLNQPQHF.

The chain combines TRBV6-5 with TRBJ2-5; D unresolved. Germline CDR1 MNHEY, CDR2 SVGAGI. V was cut by 2 bases and J by 1 base, with 8 bases left in between. The length of the CDR3 is 14 residues. The CDR3 bases are TGTGCCAGCAGTTACGGACGCCTCCAAGAGACCCAGTACTTC. Translated, it gives CASSYGRLQETQYF.

This sequence joins TRBV19 and TRBJ1-2, with 7 bases matching TRBD1. V lost 4 bases, J lost 2 bases, and 7 bases stayed unmatched. Germline CDR1 and CDR2: LNHDA and SQIVND (reference sequence). This CDR3 has 15 residues. The CDR3: CASSKDRVANYGYTF. CDR3 coding DNA: TGTGCCAGTAGTAAAGACAGGGTTGCAAACTATGGCTACACCTTC. Variable domain in full (rest from reference TRBV19 and TRBJ1-2): DGGITQSPKYLFRKEGQNVTLSCEQNLNHDAMYWYRQDPGQGLRLIYYSQIVNDFQKGDIAEGYSVSREKKESFPLTVTSAQKNPTAFYLCASSKDRVANYGYTFGSGTRLTVV.

The chain links TRBV5-1 to TRBJ2-3, with 13 nucleotides matching TRBD2. The CDR3 runs to 16 residues. Per the germline V gene, CDR1 is SGHRS and CDR2 is YFSETQ. V lost 4 bases and J lost 0; bases outside the gene matches: 2. CDR3 DNA sequence: TGCGCCAGCAGCCCGGGACTAGCGGGGAGCACAGATACGCAGTATTTT. Its protein product is CASSPGLAGSTDTQYF.

This clone was detected a few times. This rearrangement joins TRBV7-8 to TRBJ1-2; tentatively, D is TRBD1 (6 bases). V was clipped by 0 bases and J by 3 bases, with 11 bases between them. Per the germline V gene, CDR1 is SGHVS and CDR2 is FQNEAQ. The CDR3 covers 15 residues. CDR3 region: CASSLATGRDYGYTF. The CDR3 DNA sequence: TGTGCCAGCAGCTTAGCAACAGGGCGGGACTATGGCTACACCTTC.

The chain joins TRBV28 to TRBJ2-7; 11 nucleotides agree with TRBD1. Per germline, CDR1 MDHEN and CDR2 SYDVKM. The junction had 7 bases not matched to a gene; V was cut back by 2 bases and J by 1 base. This CDR3 comprises 17 residues. The CDR3 nucleotides read TGTGCCAGCAGTTTAGGGACAGGGGGATTCAAGTCCTACGAGCAGTACTTC. This codes for CASSLGTGGFKSYEQYF.

This clone was counted a few times. J is TRBJ2-7 and V is TRBV27; 9 bases map to TRBD1. Germline-derived CDR1 and CDR2 are MNHEY and SMNVEV (reference sequence). This CDR3 spans 16 amino acids. Trimming took 5 bases from V and 2 from J; bases not matched to a gene: 10. CDR3 sequence reads: CASSTHPGTGPYEQYF. The CDR3 DNA reads as TGTGCCAGCAGTACCCACCCCGGGACAGGGCCCTACGAGCAGTACTTC.

V and J are TRBV12-5 and TRBJ1-1; D unresolved. Germline V gene sequence: CDR1 LGHNT, CDR2 FRNRAP. CDR3 length: 13 amino acids. V lost 6 bases and J lost 0, with 8 bases in between. CDR3 nucleotides: TGTGCTAGTGGCAACAAGATGAACACTGAAGCTTTCTTT. It translates to CASGNKMNTEAFF.

This chain's CDR3 is CSAPGLYGYTF. The CDR3 DNA is TGCAGTGCCCCGGGCCTCTATGGCTACACCTTC. The gene calls are TRBV20-1 and TRBJ1-2, with D unclear. Trimming removed 6 bases from V and 4 bases from J, with 9 bases in between. The germline V gene encodes CDR1 DFQATT and CDR2 SNEGSKA (reference sequence). The CDR3 consists of 11 residues.